This T cell receptor (beta chain) is drawn from a study of blood T cell repertoires in COVID-19. Study-level information: Both acute and convalescent COVID-19 samples were obtained from the United States, Italy and Spain. The analysed material was cDNA or gDNA that came from T cells, B-cell-depleted T cells, or PBMCs.

The data were produced by immunoSEQ multiplex PCR, yet TCRdb's version contains in-frame clones alone and is incomplete. The repertoire holds about 190,000 clones, with approximately 86% as singletons. The TCR originated in a man aged 25 to 40 with acute or convalescent COVID-19. The sample was peripheral blood.

Here the CDR3 reads CASSPTAGGTDTQYF. The DNA for the CDR3 is TGTGCCAGCTCACCAACTGCCGGGGGGACAGATACGCAGTATTTT. This chain links TRBV18 with TRBJ2-3; TRBD2 aligns across 7 bases. V shed 2 bases, J shed 3 bases, and the junction held 5 bases outside the gene matches. CDR1 and CDR2 from the germline V gene are KGHSH and LQKENI. The CDR3 length is 15 residues.